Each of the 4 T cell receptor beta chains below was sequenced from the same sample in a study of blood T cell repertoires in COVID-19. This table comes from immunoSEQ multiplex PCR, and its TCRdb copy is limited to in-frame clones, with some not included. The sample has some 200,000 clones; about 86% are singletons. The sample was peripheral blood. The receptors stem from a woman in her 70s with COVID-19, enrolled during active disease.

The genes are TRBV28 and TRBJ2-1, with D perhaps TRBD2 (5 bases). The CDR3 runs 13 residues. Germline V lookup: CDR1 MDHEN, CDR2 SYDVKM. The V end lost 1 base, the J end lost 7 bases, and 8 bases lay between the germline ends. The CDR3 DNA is TGTGCCAGCAGTTTATCGGGGTTTAATGAGCAGTTCTTC. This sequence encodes CASSLSGFNEQFF.

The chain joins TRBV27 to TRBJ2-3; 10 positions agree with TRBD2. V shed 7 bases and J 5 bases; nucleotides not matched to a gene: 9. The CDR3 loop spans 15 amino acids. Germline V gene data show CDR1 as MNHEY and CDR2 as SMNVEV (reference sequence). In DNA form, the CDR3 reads TGTGCCAGCACCATAGCGGGAGGATCCGGAGATACGCAGTATTTT. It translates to CASTIAGGSGDTQYF.

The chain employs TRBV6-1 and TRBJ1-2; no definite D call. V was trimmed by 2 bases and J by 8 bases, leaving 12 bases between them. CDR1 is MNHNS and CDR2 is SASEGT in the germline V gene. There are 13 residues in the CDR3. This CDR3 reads CASSERRGMGYTF. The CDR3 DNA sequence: TGTGCCAGCAGTGAACGACGGGGAATGGGCTACACCTTC.

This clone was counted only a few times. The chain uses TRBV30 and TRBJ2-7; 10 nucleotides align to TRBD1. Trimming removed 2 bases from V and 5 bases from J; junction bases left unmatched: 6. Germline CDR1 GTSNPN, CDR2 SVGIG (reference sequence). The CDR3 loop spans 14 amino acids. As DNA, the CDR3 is TGTGCCTGGAGTTCGGGACAGGGGAGTCACGAGCAGTACTTC. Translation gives CAWSSGQGSHEQYF.